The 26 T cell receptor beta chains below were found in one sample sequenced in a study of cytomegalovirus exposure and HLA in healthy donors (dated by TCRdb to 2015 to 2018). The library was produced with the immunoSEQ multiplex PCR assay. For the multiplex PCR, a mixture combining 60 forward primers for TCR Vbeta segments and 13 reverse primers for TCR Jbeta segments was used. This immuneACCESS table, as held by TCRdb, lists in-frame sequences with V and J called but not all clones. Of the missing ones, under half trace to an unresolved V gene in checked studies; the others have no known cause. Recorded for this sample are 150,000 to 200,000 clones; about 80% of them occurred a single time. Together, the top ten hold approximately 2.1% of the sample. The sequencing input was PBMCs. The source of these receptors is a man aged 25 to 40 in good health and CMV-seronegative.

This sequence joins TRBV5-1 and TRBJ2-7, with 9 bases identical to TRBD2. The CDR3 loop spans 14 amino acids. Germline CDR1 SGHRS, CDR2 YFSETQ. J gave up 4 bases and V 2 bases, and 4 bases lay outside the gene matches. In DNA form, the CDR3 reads TGCGCCAGCAGCTTTAGCGGGAGTCTATACGAGCAGTACTTC. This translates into CASSFSGSLYEQYF.

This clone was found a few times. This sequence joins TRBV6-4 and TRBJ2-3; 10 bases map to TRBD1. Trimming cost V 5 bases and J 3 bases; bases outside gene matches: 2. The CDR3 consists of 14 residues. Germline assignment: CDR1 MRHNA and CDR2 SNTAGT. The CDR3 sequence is CASSRGQGTDTQYF. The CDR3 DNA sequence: TGTGCCAGCAGTCGGGGACAGGGGACAGATACGCAGTATTTT.

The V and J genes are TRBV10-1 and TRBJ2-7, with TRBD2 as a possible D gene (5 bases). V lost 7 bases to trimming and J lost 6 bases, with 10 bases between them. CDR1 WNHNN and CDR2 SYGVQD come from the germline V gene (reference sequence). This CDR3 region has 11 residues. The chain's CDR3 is CASILAGEQYF. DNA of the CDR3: TGCGCCAGCATCCTAGCTGGCGAGCAGTACTTC.

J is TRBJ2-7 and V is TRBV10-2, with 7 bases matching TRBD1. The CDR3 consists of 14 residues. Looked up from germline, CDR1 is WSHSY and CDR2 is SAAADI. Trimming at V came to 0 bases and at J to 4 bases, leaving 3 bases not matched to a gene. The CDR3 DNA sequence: TGCGCCAGCAGTGAGTCGAAGACAGGGTACGAGCAGTACTTC. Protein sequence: CASSESKTGYEQYF.

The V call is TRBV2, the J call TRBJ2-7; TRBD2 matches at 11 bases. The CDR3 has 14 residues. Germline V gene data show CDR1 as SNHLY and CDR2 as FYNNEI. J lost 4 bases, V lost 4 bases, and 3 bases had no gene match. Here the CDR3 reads CASSVGLAAYEQYF. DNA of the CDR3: TGTGCCAGCAGTGTGGGACTAGCGGCTTACGAGCAGTACTTC.

The CDR3 loop is CASSLRGQGAAGNIQYF. CDR3 DNA: TGCGCCAGCAGCTTACGAGGACAGGGCGCCGCCGGAAACATTCAGTACTTC. V is TRBV5-1 and J is TRBJ2-4, with 8 bases identical to TRBD1. The germline V gene has CDR1 SGHRS and CDR2 YFSETQ. Trimming at V came to 2 bases and at J to 6 bases, leaving 13 bases not matched to a gene. This CDR3 spans 17 amino acids.

The CDR3 here is CASSQEVAGGRNEQFF. CDR3 in DNA: TGCGCCAGCAGCCAAGAAGTAGCGGGAGGGCGCAATGAGCAGTTCTTC. The chain uses TRBV4-1 and TRBJ2-1; 11 positions agree with TRBD2. V shed 0 bases, J shed 6 bases, and the junction held 4 bases outside the gene matches. The CDR3 covers 16 residues. Germline values: CDR1 MGHRA, CDR2 YSYEKL.

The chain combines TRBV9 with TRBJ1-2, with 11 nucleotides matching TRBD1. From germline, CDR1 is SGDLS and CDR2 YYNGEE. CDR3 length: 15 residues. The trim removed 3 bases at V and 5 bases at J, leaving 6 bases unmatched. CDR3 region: CASSAVGQGAYGYTF. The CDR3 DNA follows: TGTGCCAGCAGCGCCGTAGGACAGGGGGCATATGGCTACACCTTC.

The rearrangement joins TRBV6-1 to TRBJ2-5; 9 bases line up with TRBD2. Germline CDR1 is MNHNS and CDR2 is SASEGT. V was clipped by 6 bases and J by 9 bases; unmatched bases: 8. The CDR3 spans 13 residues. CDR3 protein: CASRNSGSGAQYF. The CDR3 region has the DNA TGTGCCAGCAGGAATAGCGGGAGTGGGGCCCAGTACTTC.

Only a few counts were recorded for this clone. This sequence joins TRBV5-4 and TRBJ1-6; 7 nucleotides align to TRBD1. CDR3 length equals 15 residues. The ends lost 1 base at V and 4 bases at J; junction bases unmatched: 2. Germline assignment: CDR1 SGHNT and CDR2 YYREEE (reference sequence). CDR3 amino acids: CASSLPGGYNSPLHF. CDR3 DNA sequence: TGTGCCAGCAGCTTGCCAGGGGGTTATAATTCACCCCTCCACTTT.

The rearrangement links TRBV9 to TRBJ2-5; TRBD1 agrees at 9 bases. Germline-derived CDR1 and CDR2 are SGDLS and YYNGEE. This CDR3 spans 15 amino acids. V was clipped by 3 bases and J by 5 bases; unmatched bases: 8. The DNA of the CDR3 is TGTGCCAGCAGCGCGTCCGGGACAGGGTGGGAGACCCAGTACTTC. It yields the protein CASSASGTGWETQYF.

The CDR3 sequence: CASSATGLAPIDTQYF. CDR3 nucleotide sequence: TGTGCCAGCAGTGCTACGGGACTAGCGCCCATAGATACGCAGTATTTT. This chain connects TRBV6-4 to TRBJ2-3, with 10 bases aligning to TRBD2. The CDR3 loop spans 16 amino acids. Germline-derived CDR1 and CDR2 are MRHNA and SNTAGT. V was clipped by 4 bases and J by 5 bases; unmatched bases: 9.

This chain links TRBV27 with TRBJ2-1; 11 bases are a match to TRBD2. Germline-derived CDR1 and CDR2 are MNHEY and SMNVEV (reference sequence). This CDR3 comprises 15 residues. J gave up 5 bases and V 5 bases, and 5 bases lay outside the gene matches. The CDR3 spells CASSPTSGSHNEQFF. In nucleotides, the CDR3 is TGTGCCAGCAGTCCCACTAGCGGGAGCCACAATGAGCAGTTCTTC.

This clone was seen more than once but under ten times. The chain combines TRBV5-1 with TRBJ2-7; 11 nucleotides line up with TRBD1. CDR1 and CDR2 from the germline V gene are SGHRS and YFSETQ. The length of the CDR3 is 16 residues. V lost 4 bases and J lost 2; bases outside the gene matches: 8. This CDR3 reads CASSPLGQGAPYEQYF. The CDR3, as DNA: TGCGCCAGCAGCCCCCTCGGACAGGGGGCCCCCTACGAGCAGTACTTC.

This chain's CDR3 is CATTRGLAGAGELFF. The CDR3 nucleotides read TGTGCCACAACGAGAGGACTAGCGGGAGCCGGGGAGCTGTTTTTT. The chain links TRBV19 to TRBJ2-2, with 13 bases that match TRBD2. This CDR3 has 15 residues. V dropped 10 bases and J dropped 6; count of bases not matched to a gene: 8. The V gene's germline CDR1 is LNHDA and CDR2 SQIVND (reference sequence).

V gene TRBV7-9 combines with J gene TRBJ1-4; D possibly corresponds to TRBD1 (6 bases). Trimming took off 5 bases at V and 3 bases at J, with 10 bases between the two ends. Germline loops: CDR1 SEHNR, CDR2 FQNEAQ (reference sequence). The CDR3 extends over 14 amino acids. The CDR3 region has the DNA TGTGCCAGCAGCCCCACAGGGTCTAATGAAAAACTGTTTTTT. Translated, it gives CASSPTGSNEKLFF.

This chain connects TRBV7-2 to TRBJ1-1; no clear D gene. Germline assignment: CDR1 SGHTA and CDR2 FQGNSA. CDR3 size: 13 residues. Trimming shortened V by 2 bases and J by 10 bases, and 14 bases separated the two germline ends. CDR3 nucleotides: TGTGCCAGCAGCTTAAGCCCCAGTTGGGCAGCTTTCTTT. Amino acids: CASSLSPSWAAFF.

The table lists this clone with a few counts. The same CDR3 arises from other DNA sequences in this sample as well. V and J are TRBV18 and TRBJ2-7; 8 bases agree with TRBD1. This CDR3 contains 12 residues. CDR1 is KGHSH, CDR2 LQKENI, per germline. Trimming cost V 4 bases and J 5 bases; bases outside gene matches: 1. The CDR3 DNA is TGTGCCAGCTCACAACAGGGGGACGAGCAGTACTTC. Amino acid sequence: CASSQQGDEQYF.

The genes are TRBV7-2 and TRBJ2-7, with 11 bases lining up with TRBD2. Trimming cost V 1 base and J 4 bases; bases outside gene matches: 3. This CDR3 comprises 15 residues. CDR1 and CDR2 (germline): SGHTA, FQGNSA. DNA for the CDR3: TGTGCCAGCAGCTTAGAACGACTAGCGGGATACGAGCAGTACTTC. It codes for CASSLERLAGYEQYF.

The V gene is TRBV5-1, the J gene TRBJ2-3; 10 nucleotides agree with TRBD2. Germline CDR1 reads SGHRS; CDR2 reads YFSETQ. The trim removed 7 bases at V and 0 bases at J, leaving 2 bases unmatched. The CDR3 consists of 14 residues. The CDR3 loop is CASGLAVSTDTQYF. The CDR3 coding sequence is TGCGCCAGCGGACTAGCGGTGAGCACAGATACGCAGTATTTT.

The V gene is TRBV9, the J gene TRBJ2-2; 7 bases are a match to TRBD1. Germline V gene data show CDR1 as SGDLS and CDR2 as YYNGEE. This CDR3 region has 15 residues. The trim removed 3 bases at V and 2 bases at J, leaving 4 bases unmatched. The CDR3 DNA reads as TGTGCCAGCAGCGCACAGGGGTTAAACACCGGGGAGCTGTTTTTT. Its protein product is CASSAQGLNTGELFF. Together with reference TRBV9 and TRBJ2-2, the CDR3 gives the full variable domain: DSGVTQTPKHLITATGQRVTLRCSPRSGDLSVYWYQQSLDQGLQFLIQYYNGEERAKGNILERFSAQQFPDLHSELNLSSLELGDSALYFCASSAQGLNTGELFFGEGSRLTVL.

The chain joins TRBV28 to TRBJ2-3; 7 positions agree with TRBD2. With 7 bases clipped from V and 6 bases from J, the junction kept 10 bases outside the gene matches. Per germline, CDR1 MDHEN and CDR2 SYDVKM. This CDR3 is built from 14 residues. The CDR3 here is CASNPHGRADTQYF. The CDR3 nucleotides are TGTGCCAGCAATCCCCATGGGAGGGCCGATACGCAGTATTTT.

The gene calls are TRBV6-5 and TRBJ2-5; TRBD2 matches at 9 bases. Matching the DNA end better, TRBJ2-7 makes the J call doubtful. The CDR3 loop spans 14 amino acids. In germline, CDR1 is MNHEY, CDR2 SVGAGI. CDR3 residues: CASRPWREGYEQYF. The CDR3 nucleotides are TGTGCCAGCAGACCGTGGCGGGAGGGCTACGAGCAGTACTTC.

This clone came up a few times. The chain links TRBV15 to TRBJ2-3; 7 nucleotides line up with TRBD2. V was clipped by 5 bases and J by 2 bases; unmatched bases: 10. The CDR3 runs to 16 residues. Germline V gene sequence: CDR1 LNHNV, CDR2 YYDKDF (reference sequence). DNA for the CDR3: TGTGCCACCAGCCCACCCCCGGGACTAAACACAGATACGCAGTATTTT. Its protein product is CATSPPPGLNTDTQYF.

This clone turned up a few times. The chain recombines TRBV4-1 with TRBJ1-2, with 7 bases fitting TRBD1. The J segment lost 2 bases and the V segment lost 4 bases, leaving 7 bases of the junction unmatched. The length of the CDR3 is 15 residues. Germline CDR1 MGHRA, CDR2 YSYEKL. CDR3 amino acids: CASSPGQRVNYGYTF. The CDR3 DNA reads TGCGCCAGCAGCCCGGGACAGAGAGTAAACTATGGCTACACCTTC.

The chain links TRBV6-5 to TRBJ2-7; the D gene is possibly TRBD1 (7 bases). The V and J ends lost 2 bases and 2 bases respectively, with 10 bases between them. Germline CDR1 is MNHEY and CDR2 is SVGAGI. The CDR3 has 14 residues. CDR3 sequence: CASSYAGQTYEQYF. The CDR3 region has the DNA TGTGCCAGCAGTTACGCGGGACAGACCTACGAGCAGTACTTC.